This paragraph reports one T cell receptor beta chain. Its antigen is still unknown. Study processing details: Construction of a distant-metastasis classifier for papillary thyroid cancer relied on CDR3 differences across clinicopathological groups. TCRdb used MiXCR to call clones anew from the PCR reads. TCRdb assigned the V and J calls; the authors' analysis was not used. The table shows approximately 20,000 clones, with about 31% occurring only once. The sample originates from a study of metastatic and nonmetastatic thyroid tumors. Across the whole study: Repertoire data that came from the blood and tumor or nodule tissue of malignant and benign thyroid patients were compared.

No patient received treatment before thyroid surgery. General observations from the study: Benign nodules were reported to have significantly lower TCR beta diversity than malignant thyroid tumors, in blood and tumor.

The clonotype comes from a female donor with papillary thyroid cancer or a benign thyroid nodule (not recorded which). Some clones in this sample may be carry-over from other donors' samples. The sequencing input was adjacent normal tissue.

CDR3 nucleotide sequence: TGTGCCAGCAGCCAAAACCCCCCGACCGTCGAGCAGTACTTC. This gives the protein CASSQNPPTVEQYF. The gene calls are TRBV3-1 and TRBJ2-7, with D hard to call. CDR3 length: 14 amino acids. Trimming pared 2 bases from V and 6 bases from J, leaving 14 bases between. Germline V lookup: CDR1 LGHDT, CDR2 YNNKEL (reference sequence).